Below are 5 T cell receptor beta chains sequenced from a single sample in a study. TCRdb re-derived calls from the RT-PCR reads in MiXCR, one entry per CDR3 protein. The profile shows fewer than 800,000 distinct CDR3 sequences, 12% to 15% of them singletons. Source material: memory CD4+ T cells from blood. The receptors were sampled from a female donor in good health, serving as a healthy control.

This clonotype was counted a few times. The V and J genes are TRBV28 and TRBJ2-1; D possibly corresponds to TRBD2 (5 bases). The ends were cut back, 2 bases at V and 7 bases at J, with 9 bases in the middle. The germline gives CDR1 MDHEN, CDR2 SYDVKM. This CDR3 spans 13 amino acids. The CDR3 region has the DNA TGTGCCAGCAGTTTAAATCGGGAAAATGAGCAGTTCTTC. The encoded protein is CASSLNRENEQFF.

This clonotype has only a few counts. V and J are TRBV9 and TRBJ2-7; D is possibly TRBD2 (6 bases). In germline, CDR1 is SGDLS, CDR2 YYNGEE. V lost 3 bases and J 0 bases, leaving 10 bases between the germline ends. This CDR3 has 14 amino acids. The CDR3 DNA is TGTGCCAGCAGCGCGCGACTAGGCTCCTACGAGCAGTACTTC. Residues: CASSARLGSYEQYF.

The V gene is TRBV20-1, the J gene TRBJ1-1; D remains unclear. CDR3 length: 13 amino acids. CDR1 is DFQATT, CDR2 SNEGSKA, per germline (reference sequence). The V and J ends lost 3 bases and 1 base respectively, with 9 bases between them. CDR3 loop: CSASKTTNTEAFF. CDR3 sequence (DNA): TGCAGTGCTAGTAAGACAACGAACACTGAAGCTTTCTTT.

This chain links TRBV7-3 with TRBJ2-5; the match to TRBD2 covers 9 bases. V dropped 3 bases and J dropped 4; count of bases not matched to a gene: 6. The CDR3 runs to 15 residues. Germline V gene data show CDR1 as SGHTA and CDR2 as FQGTGA. The CDR3 DNA is TGTGCCAGCAGCTTTCAGCGGGGGGCTGGAGAGACCCAGTACTTC. Its protein is CASSFQRGAGETQYF.

This clonotype was counted many times. V is TRBV5-1 and J is TRBJ2-2, with D possibly being TRBD2 (6 bases). Germline CDR1 SGHRS, CDR2 YFSETQ. The CDR3 spans 15 residues. Deletions cut 7 bases from V and 4 bases from J, with 17 bases between. Here the CDR3 DNA reads TGCGCCAGCTATGCCGGGAGTTTGCGCACCGGGGAGCTGTTTTTT. Its translation: CASYAGSLRTGELFF.